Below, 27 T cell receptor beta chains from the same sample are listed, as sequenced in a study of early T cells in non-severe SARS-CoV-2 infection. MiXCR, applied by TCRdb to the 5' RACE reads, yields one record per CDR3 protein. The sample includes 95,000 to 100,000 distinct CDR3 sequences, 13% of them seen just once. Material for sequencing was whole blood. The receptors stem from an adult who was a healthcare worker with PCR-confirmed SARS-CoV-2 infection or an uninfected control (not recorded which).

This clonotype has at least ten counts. In DNA, the CDR3 is TGTGCCAGCAGCTTTGTCATGGGCACCGGCACAGATACGCAGTATTTT. Protein sequence: CASSFVMGTGTDTQYF. The chain is built from TRBV7-9 and TRBJ2-3; D not certain. The V end was cut by 3 bases, the J end by 1 base, with 14 bases between. This CDR3 has 16 residues. Per germline, CDR1 SEHNR and CDR2 FQNEAQ (reference sequence).

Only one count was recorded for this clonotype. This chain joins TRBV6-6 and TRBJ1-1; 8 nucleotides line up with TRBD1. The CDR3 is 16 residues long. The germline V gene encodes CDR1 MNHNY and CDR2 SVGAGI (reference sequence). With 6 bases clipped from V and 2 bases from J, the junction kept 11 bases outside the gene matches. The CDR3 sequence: CASRKNYRGNNTEAFF. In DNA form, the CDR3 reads TGTGCCAGCAGAAAAAACTACAGGGGGAATAACACTGAAGCTTTCTTT.

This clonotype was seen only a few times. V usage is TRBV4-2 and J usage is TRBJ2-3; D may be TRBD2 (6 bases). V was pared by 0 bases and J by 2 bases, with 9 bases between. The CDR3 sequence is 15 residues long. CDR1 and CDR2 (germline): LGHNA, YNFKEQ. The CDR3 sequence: CASSQEPGVTDTQYF. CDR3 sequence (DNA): TGTGCCAGCAGCCAAGAGCCGGGGGTCACAGATACGCAGTATTTT.

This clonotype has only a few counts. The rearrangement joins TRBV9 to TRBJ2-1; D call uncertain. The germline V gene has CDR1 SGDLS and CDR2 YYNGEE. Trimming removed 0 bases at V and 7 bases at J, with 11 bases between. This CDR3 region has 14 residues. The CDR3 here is CASSVATPWNEQFF. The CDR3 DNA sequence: TGTGCCAGCAGCGTAGCTACGCCCTGGAATGAGCAGTTCTTC. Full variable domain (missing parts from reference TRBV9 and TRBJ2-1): DSGVTQTPKHLITATGQRVTLRCSPRSGDLSVYWYQQSLDQGLQFLIQYYNGEERAKGNILERFSAQQFPDLHSELNLSSLELGDSALYFCASSVATPWNEQFFGPGTRLTVL.

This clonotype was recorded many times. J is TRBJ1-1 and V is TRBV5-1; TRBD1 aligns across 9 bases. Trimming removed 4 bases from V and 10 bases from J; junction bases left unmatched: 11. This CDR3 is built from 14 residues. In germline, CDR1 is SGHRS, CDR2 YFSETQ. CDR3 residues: CASSPGTGSSRAFF. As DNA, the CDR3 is TGCGCCAGCAGCCCCGGGACAGGGTCCTCCAGAGCTTTCTTT.

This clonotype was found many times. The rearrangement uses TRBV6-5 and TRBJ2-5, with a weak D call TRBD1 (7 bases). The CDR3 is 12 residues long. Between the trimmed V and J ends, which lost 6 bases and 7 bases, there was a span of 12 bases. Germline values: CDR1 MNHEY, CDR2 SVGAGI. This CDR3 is CASRSQGGTQYF. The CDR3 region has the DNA TGTGCCAGCAGGTCGCAGGGGGGGACCCAGTACTTC.

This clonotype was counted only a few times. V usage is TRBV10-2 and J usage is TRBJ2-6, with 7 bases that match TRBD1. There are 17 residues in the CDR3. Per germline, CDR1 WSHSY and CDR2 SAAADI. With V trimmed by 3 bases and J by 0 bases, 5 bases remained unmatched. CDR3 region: CASSEGGRNSGANVLTF. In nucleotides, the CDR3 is TGCGCCAGCAGTGAAGGGGGCCGAAACTCTGGGGCCAACGTCCTGACTTTC.

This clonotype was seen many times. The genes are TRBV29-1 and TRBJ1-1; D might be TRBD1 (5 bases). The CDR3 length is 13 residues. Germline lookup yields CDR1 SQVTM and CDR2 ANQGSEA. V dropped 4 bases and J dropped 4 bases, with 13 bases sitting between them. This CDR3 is CSVVPSGGTEAFF. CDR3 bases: TGCAGCGTTGTCCCGTCGGGGGGCACTGAAGCTTTCTTT.

The CDR3 DNA follows: TGTGCCAGCAGCCCTAAAGGACGAGCCTACGAGCAGTACTTC. Translated: CASSPKGRAYEQYF. This chain uses TRBV7-9 with TRBJ2-7; D remains ambiguous. The CDR3 runs to 14 residues. V was trimmed by 5 bases and J by 2 bases, leaving 13 bases between them. Germline-derived CDR1 and CDR2 are SEHNR and FQNEAQ (reference sequence).

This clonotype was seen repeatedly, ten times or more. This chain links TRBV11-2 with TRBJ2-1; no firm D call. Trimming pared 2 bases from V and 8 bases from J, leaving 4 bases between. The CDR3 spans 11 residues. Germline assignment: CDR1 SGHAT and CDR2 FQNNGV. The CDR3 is CASSLHDEQFF. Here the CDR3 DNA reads TGTGCCAGCAGCTTACACGATGAGCAGTTCTTC.

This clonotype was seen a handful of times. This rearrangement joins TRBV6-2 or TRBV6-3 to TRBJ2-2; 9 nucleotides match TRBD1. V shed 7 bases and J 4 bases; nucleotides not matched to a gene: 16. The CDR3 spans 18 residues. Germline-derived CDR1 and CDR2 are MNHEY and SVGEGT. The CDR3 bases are TGTGCCAGCAACAAGAAAACAGGGGGCACCGTCGGCACCGGGGAGCTGTTTTTT. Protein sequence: CASNKKTGGTVGTGELFF.

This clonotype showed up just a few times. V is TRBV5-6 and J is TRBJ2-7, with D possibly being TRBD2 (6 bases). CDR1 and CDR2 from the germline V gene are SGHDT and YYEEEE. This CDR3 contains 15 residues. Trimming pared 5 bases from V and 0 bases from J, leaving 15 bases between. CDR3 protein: CASRIGGVSSYEQYF. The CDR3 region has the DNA TGTGCCAGCAGAATCGGCGGGGTAAGCTCCTACGAGCAGTACTTC.

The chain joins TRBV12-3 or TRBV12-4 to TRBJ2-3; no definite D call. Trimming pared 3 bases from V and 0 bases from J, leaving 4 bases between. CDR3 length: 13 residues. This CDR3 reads CASSFASTDTQYF. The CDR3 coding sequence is TGTGCCAGCAGTTTCGCTAGCACAGATACGCAGTATTTT.

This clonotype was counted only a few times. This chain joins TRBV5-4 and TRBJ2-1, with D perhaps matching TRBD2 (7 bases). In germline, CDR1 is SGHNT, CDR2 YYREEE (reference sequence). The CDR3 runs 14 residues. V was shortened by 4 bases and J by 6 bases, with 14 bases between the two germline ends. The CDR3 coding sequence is TGTGCCAGCAGCCACGGACTAGGGGGCAATGAGCAGTTCTTC. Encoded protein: CASSHGLGGNEQFF.

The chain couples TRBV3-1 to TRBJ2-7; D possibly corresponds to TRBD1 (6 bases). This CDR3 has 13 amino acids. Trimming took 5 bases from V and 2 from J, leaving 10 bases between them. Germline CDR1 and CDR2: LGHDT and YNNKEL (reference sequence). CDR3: CASSLRQAYEQYF. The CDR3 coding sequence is TGTGCCAGCAGCTTACGACAGGCCTACGAGCAGTACTTC.

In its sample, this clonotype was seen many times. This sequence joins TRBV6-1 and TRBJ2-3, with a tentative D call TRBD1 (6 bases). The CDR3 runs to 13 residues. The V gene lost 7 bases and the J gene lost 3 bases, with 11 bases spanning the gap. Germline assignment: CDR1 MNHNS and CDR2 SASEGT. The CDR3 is CASMGDKTDTQYF. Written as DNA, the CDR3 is TGTGCCAGCATGGGGGACAAAACAGATACGCAGTATTTT.

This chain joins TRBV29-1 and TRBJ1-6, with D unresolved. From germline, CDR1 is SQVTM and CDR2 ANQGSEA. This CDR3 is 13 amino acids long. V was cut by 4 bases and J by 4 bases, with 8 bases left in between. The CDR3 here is CSVGADYNSPLHF. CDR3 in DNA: TGCAGCGTTGGGGCGGATTATAATTCACCCCTCCACTTT.

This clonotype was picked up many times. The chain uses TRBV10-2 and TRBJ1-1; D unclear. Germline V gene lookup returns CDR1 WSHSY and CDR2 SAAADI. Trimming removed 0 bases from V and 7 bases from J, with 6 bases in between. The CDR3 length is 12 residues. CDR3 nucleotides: TGCGCCAGCAGTGAGTCAGTCGGTGAAGCTTTCTTT. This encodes CASSESVGEAFF.

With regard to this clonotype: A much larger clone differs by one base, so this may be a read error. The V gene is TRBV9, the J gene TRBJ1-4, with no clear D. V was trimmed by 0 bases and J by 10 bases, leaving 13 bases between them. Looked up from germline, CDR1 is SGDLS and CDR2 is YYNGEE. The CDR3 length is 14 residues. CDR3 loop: CASSVGDKMGKLFF. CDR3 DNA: TGTGCCAGCAGCGTAGGAGATAAAATGGGAAAACTGTTTTTT.

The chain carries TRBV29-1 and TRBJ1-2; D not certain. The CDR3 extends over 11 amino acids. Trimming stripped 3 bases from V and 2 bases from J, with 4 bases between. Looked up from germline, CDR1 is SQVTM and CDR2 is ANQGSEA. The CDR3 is CSVDLNYGYTF. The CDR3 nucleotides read TGCAGCGTTGATTTAAACTATGGCTACACCTTC.

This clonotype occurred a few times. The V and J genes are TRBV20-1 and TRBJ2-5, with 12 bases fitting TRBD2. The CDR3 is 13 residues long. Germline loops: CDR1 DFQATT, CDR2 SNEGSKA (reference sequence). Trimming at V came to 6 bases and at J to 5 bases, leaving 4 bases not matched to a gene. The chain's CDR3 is CSADLAGGETQYF. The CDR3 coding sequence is TGCAGTGCCGACCTAGCGGGGGGGGAGACCCAGTACTTC.

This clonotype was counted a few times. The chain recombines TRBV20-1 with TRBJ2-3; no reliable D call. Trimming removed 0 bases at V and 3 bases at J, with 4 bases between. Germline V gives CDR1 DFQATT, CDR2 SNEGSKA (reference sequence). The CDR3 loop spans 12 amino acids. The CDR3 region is CSARDRTDTQYF. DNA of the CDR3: TGCAGTGCTAGAGATAGGACAGATACGCAGTATTTT.

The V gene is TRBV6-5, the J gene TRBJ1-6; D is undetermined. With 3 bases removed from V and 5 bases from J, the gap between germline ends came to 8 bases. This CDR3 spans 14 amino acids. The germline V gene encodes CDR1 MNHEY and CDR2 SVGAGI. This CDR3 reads CASSYFTNNSPLHF. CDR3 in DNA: TGTGCCAGCAGTTATTTCACGAATAATTCACCCCTCCACTTT.

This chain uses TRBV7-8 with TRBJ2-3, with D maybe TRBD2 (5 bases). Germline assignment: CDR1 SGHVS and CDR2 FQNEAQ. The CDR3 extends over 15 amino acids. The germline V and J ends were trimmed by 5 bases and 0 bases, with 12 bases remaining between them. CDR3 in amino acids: CASSPQTGSTDTQYF. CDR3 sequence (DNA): TGTGCCAGCAGCCCCCAGACGGGAAGCACAGATACGCAGTATTTT.

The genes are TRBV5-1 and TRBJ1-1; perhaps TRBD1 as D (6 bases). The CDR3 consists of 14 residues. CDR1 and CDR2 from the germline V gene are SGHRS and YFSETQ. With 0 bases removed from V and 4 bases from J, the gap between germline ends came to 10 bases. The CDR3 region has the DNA TGCGCCAGCAGCTTGGATTCCAGGGGCACTGAAGCTTTCTTT. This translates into CASSLDSRGTEAFF.

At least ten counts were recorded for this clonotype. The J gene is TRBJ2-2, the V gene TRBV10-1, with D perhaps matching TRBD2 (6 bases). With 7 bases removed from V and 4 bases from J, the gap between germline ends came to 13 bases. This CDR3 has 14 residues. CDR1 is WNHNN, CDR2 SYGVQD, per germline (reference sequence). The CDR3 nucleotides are TGCGCCAGCACCGCGGACTACCGCACCGGGGAGCTGTTTTTT. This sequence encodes CASTADYRTGELFF.

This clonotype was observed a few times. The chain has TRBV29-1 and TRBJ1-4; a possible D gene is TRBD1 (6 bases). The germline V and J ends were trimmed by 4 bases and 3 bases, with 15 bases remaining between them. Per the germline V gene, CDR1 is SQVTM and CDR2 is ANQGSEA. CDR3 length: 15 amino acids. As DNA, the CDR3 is TGCAGCGTTGCGGATAGGGGGGTGTCTAATGAAAAACTGTTTTTT. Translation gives CSVADRGVSNEKLFF.